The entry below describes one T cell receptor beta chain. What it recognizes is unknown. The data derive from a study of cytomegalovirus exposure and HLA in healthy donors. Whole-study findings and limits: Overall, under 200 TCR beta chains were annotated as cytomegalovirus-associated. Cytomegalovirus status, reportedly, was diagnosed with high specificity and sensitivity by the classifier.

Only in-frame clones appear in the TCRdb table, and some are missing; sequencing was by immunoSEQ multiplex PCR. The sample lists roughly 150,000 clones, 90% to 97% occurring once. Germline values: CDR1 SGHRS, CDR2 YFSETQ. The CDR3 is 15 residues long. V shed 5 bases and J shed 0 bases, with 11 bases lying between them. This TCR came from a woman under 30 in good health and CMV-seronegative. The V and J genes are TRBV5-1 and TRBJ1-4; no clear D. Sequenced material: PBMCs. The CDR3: CASRDKLATNEKLFF. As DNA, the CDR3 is TGCGCCAGCAGAGACAAGCTTGCAACTAATGAAAAACTGTTTTTT.